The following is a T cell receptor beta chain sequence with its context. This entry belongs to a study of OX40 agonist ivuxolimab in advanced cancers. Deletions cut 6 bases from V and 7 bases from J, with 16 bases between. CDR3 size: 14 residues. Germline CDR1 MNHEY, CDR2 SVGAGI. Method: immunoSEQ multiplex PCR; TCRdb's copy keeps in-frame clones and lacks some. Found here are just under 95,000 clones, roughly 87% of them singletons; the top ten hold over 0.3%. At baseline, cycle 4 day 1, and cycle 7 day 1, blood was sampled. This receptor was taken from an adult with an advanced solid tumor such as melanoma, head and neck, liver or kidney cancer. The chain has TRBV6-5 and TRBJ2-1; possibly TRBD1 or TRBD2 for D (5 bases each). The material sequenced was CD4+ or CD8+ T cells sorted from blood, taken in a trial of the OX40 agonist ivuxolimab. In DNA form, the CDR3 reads TGTGCCAGCAGCGGGACGGGCCGAGGGAATGAGCAGTTCTTC. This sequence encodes CASSGTGRGNEQFF.